This TCR beta chain was profiled in a study of T cell responses to AZD1222 COVID-19 vaccine. Profiled with immunoSEQ multiplex PCR; TCRdb holds only in-frame clones, not every one. The table has approximately 150,000 clones, nearly 90% seen once. Germline values: CDR1 LGHDT, CDR2 YNNKEL (reference sequence). V shed 2 bases and J shed 6 bases, with 17 bases lying between them. CDR3 size: 15 residues. In the case of this clone: Antigen specificity is unknown.

Study results and limitations: Donors were mostly white British, more females; clonal diversity possibly underestimated. Spike-specific TCR breadth and depth grew following two AZD1222 doses.

The chain recombines TRBV3-1 (or the pseudogene TRBV3-2) with TRBJ2-7; maybe TRBD1 (6 bases). The source of this sequence is an adult in good health. The specimen comprised peripheral blood, sampled on day 0 of AZD1222 vaccination. CDR3 in DNA: TGTGCCAGCAGCCAACCGCGGTGGGGGCTGGGCGAGCAGTACTTC. This codes for CASSQPRWGLGEQYF.